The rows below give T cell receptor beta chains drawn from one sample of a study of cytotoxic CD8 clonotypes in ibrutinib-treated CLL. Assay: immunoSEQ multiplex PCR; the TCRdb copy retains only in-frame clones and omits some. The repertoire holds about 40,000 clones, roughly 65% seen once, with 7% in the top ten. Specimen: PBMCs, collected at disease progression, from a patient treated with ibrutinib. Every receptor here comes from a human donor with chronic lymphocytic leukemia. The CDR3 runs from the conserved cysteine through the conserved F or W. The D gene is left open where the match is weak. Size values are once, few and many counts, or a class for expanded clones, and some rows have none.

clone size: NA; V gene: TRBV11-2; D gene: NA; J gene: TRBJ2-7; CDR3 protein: CASSLLYEQYF; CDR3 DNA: TGTGCCAGCAGCTTACTCTACGAGCAGTACTTC
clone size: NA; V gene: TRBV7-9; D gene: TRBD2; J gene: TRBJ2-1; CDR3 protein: CASSLGASGSMDNEQFF; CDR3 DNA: TGTGCCAGCAGCTTAGGCGCTAGCGGGAGTATGGACAATGAGCAGTTCTTC
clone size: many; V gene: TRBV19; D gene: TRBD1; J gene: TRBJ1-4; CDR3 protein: CASSNRDSTEKLFF; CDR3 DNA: TGTGCCAGTAGTAACCGGGACAGTACTGAAAAACTGTTTTTT
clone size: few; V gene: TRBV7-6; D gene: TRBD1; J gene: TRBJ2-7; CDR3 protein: CASSFGTGGEQYF; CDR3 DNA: TGTGCCAGCAGCTTCGGGACAGGGGGGGAGCAGTACTTC
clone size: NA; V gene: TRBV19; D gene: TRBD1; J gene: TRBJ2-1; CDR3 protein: CASKGAGGQFF; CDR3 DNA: TGTGCCAGTAAAGGAGCAGGGGGGCAGTTCTTC
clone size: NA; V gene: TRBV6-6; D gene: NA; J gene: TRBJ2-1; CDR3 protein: CASSLGQNSYNEQFF; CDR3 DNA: TGTGCCAGCAGCCTTGGACAGAACTCCTACAATGAGCAGTTCTTC
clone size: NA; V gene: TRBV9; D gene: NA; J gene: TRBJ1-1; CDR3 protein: CASSAITGNTEAFF; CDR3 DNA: TGTGCCAGCAGCGCAATTACAGGGAACACTGAAGCTTTCTTT
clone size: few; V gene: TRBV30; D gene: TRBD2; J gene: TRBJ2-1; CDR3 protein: CAWSALAGNRINNEQFF; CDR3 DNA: TGTGCCTGGAGTGCACTAGCGGGGAATCGAATCAACAATGAGCAGTTCTTC
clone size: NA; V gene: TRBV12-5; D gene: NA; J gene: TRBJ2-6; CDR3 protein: CASGLPPGLSGANVLTF; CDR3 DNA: TGTGCTAGTGGTTTGCCACCCGGGCTCTCGGGGGCCAACGTCCTGACTTTC
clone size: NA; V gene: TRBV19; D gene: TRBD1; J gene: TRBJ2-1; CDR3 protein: CASRPTGLYNEQFF; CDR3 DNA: TGTGCCAGTAGACCGACAGGGCTCTACAATGAGCAGTTCTTC
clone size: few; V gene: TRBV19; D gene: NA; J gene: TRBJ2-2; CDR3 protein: CASSISDRRTGELFF; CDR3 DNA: TGTGCCAGTAGTATAAGCGACAGAAGGACCGGGGAGCTGTTTTTT
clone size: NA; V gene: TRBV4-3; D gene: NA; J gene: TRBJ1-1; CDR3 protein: CASSQATAGHTEAFF; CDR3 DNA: TGCGCCAGCAGCCAAGCAACAGCTGGTCACACTGAAGCTTTCTTT
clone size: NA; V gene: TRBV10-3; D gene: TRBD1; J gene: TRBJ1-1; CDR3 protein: CAIKMDRGPEKPLKNTEAFF; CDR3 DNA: TGTGCCATCAAGATGGACAGGGGTCCCGAAAAGCCCCTCAAGAACACTGAAGCTTTCTTT
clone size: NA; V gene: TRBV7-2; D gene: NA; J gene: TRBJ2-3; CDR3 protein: CASSLVRGTQYF; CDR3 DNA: TGTGCCAGCAGCTTAGTGCGGGGTACGCAGTATTTT
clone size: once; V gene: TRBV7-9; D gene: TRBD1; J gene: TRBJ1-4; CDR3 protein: CASSFAGGGEKLFF; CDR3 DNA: TGTGCCAGCAGCTTCGCAGGGGGTGGGGAAAAACTGTTTTTT
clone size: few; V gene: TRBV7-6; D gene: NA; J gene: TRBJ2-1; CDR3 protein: CASSFARRGEQFF; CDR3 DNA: TGTGCCAGCAGCTTTGCAAGGCGCGGGGAGCAGTTCTTC
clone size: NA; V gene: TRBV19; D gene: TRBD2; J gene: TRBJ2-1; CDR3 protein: CASIPNPGTSGSVEQFF; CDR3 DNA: TGTGCCAGTATCCCCAATCCCGGGACTAGCGGGAGTGTTGAGCAGTTCTTC
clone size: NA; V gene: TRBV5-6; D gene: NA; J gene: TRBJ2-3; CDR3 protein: CASSFGRTSTDTQYF; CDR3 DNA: TGTGCCAGCAGCTTCGGAAGAACTAGCACAGATACGCAGTATTTT
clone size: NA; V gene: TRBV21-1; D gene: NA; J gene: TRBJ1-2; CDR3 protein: CASSKVAGSQPRYGYTF; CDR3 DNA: TGTGCCAGCAGCAAAGTAGCAGGGTCCCAACCGAGGTATGGCTACACCTTC
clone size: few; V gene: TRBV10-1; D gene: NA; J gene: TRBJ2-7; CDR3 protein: CASSGPGGTYEQYF; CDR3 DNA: TGCGCCAGCAGTGGGCCAGGGGGGACCTACGAGCAGTACTTC
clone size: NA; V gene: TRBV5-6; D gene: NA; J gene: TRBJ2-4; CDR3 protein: CASSTTAWEAKNIQYF; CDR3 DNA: TGTGCCAGCAGTACGACTGCCTGGGAGGCCAAAAACATTCAGTACTTC
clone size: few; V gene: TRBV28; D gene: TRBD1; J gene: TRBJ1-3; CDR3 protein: CASSSPGGATGNTIYF; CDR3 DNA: TGTGCCAGCAGCTCGCCAGGGGGCGCGACTGGAAACACCATATATTTT
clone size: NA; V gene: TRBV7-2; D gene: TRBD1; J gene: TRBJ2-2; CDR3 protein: CASSMDIQGANTGELFF; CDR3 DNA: TGTGCCAGCAGCATGGACATACAGGGGGCGAACACCGGGGAGCTGTTTTTT
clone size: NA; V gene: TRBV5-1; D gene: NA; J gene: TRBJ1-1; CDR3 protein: CASSYTGNTEAFF; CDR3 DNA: TGCGCCAGCAGTTACACAGGGAACACTGAAGCTTTCTTT
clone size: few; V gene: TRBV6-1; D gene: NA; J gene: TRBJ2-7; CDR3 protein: CASSLEGRVEQYF; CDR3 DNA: TGTGCCAGCAGCCTAGAGGGCAGGGTCGAGCAGTACTTC
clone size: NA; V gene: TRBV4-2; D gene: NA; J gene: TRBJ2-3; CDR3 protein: CASSQAVFPSTDTQYF; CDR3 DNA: TGTGCCAGCAGCCAAGCGGTCTTTCCTAGCACAGATACGCAGTATTTT
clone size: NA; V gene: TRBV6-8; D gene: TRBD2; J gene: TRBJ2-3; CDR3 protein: CASSYERENTDTQYF; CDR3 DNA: TGTGCCAGCAGTTATGAGCGGGAAAACACAGATACGCAGTATTTT
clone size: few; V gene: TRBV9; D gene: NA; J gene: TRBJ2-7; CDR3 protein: CASSVVPGYEQYF; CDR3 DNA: TGTGCCAGCAGCGTAGTGCCGGGCTACGAGCAGTACTTC
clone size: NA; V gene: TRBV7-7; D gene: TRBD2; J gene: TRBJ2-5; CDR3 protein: CASSLGLAGGQETQYF; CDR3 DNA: TGTGCTAGCAGCTTAGGACTAGCGGGAGGGCAAGAGACCCAGTACTTC
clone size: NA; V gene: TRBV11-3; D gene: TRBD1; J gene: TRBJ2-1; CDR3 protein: CASSRDRASYNEQFF; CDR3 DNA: TGTGCCAGCAGTCGTGACAGGGCCTCCTACAATGAGCAGTTCTTC
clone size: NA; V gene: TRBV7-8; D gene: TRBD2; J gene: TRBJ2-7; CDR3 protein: CASSSRRLAGSYEQYF; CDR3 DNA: TGTGCCAGCAGCTCTAGAAGGCTAGCGGGGAGCTACGAGCAGTACTTC
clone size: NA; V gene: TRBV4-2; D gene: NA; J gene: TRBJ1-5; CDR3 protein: CASSQLSGWGAEDQPQHF; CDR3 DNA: TGTGCCAGCAGCCAACTCTCGGGTTGGGGGGCGGAGGATCAGCCCCAGCATTTT
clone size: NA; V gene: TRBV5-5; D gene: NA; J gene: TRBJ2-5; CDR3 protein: CASSFGPTGFDETQYF; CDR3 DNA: TGTGCCAGCAGCTTTGGGCCCACAGGGTTTGATGAGACCCAGTACTTC
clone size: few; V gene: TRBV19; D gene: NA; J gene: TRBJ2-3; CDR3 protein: CASSAPSGGSALGGTQYF; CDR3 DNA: TGTGCCAGTAGTGCGCCCTCGGGCGGGTCAGCCCTGGGGGGAACGCAGTATTTT
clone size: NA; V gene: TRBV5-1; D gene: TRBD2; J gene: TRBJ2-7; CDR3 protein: CASSLAPVSGRADEQYF; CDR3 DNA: TGCGCCAGCAGCTTGGCGCCGGTTAGCGGGAGGGCCGACGAGCAGTACTTC
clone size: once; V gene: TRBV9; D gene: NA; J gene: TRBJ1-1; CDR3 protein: CASSHPSEGLNTEAFF; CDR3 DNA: TGTGCCAGCAGCCACCCGAGTGAAGGGCTTAACACTGAAGCTTTCTTT
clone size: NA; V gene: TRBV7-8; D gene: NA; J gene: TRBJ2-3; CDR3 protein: CASSLGGRPGDRYTQYF; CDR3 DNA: TGTGCCAGCAGCTTAGGGGGGCGGCCGGGAGATCGATATACGCAGTATTTT
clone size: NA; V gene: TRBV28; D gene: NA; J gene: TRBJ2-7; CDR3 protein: CASRPSPSEGYEQYF; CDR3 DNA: TGTGCCAGCAGGCCCAGCCCTAGCGAGGGGTACGAGCAGTACTTC
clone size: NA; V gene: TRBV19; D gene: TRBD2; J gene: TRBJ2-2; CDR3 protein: CASSIGRGRGTGELFF; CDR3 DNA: TGTGCCAGTAGTATAGGTCGCGGGAGGGGAACCGGGGAGCTGTTTTTT
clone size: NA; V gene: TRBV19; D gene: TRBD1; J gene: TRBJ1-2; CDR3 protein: CAGIRTGDSYGYTF; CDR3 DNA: TGTGCCGGAATAAGGACAGGGGATTCCTATGGCTACACCTTC
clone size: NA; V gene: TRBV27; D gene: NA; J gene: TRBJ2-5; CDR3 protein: CASSSTGLQETQYF; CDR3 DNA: TGTGCCAGCAGTTCAACTGGACTACAGGAGACCCAGTACTTC
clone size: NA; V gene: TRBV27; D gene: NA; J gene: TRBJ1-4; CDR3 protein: CASSFRDVRGEKLFF; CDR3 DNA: TGTGCCAGCAGTTTTCGGGACGTCCGAGGGGAAAAACTGTTTTTT
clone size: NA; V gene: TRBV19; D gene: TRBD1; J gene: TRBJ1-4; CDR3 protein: CASSTDRASEEKLFF; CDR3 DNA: TGTGCCAGTAGTACCGACAGGGCGAGTGAAGAAAAACTGTTTTTT
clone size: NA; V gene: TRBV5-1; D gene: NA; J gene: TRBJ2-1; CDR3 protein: CASSANYNEQFF; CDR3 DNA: TGCGCCAGCAGCGCCAACTACAATGAGCAGTTCTTC
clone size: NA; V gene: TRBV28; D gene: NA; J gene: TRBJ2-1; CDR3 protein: CASSLGERWEQFF; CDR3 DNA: TGTGCCAGCAGTTTAGGTGAACGATGGGAGCAGTTCTTC
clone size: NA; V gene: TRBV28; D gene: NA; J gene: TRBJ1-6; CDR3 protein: CASSATGSLYNSPLHF; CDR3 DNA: TGTGCCAGCAGCGCTACAGGGAGCCTCTATAATTCACCCCTCCACTTT
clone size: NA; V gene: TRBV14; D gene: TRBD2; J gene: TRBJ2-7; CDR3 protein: CASSQRAGGIHEQYF; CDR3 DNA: TGTGCCAGCAGCCAACGAGCGGGAGGGATACACGAGCAGTACTTC